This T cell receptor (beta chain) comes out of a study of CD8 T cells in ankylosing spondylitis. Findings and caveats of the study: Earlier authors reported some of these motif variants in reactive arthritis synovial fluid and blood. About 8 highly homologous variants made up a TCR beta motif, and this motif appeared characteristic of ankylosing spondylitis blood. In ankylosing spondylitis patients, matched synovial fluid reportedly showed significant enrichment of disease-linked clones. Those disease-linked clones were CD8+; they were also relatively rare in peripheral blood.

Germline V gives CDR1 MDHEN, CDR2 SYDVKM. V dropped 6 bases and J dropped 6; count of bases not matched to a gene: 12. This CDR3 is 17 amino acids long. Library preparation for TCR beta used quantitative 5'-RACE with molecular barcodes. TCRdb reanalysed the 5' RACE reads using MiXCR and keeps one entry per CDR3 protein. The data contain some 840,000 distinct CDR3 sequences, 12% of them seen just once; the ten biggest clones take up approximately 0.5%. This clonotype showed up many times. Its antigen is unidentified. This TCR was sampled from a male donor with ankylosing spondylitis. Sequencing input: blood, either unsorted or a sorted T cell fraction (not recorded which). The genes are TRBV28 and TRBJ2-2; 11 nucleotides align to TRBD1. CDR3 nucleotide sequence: TGTGCCAGCAGGCAAAATTCCGGGACAGGGGGATCCGGGGAGCTGTTTTTT. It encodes CASRQNSGTGGSGELFF.